Here is one TCR beta chain with its context. This clone showed up many times. Its antigen is currently not known. No quality values exist for individual bases; no much larger clone is one base distant. The cohort comprised 666 healthy bone marrow donors. All cohort members were sampled while nominally healthy, although unrecorded immune exposures were likely present. The donor was CMV seropositive and belonged to the group of 250 to 300 seropositive cohort members. A peripheral blood sample was provided by each donor, and peripheral blood mononuclear cells were used for TCR beta sequencing. The Qiagen DNeasy Blood Extraction Kit was used to extract genomic DNA from the blood cell samples. The CDR3 spans 14 residues, from the cysteine through the phenylalanine. Only CDR3 DNA is held: 42 bases, read in frame from base 1. From V the trimming removes 7 bases and from J it removes 6 bases, while the gene matches leave 9 bases of the junction unaccounted for. From the germline V gene (reference sequence), CDR1 is MNHNY and CDR2 is SVGAGI.

These data come from a study of cytomegalovirus exposure and HLA in healthy donors (dated by TCRdb to the late 2010s). Study-level background: An earlier analysis of 587 of the donors reported 250 to 350 Gb of sequence data and around 120 million unique TCR beta sequences from 190 million or so T cells. An early release that covered some 640 HLA-typed donors contained about 300 gigabases of sequencing data and tens of millions of unique TCR sequences. The genetic ancestry cluster associated with self-reported Caucasian donors included about four fifths of the roughly 380 genotyped donors. The study aimed to test whether cataloging public T cell receptors could reveal signatures of past pathogen exposure. The T cell repertoires of 666 subjects were profiled by immunosequencing and related to cytomegalovirus serostatus. Besides the first cohort of some 670 subjects, a separate validation cohort made up of 120 different subjects was used. High-throughput TCR immunosequencing, statistical association of individual TCRs with disease status, and machine learning were combined to predict cytomegalovirus infection status. In a later analysis, previously published TCR beta repertoires from some 640 donors were re-analyzed and high-resolution HLA genotyping was added so that TCR occurrence patterns could be studied. The later analysis used no new phenotypic data to find candidate immune exposures, relying instead on TCR beta sequences and their occurrence across donors. An earlier analysis of 450 to 750 of the donors used high-throughput TCR beta sequencing to judge whether each TCR beta V gene segment behaved as functional or pseudogenic. Alongside the repertoire data, information on donor age, sex, ethnicity and CMV serostatus was compiled. A later genetic analysis used genome-wide SNP genotypes for about 60% of the roughly 700 donors, treating that subset as a discovery cohort. Every discovery cohort repertoire had been produced on one sequencing platform. Both class I and class II loci were covered by HLA typing, at four-digit resolution. Typing coverage differed by locus: A, B, C, DRB1 and DQB1 were typed in roughly 620-640 donors, DQA1 in approximately 520, DPA1 in 606, and DPB1 in approximately 450. Roughly five DR-DQ haplotypes were treated as single units for association and clustering because of strong linkage in the cohort. Across 300 to 400 genotyped donors of the cohort, an average of roughly 250,000 unique TCR beta nucleotide sequences per donor were sequenced, and roughly a sixth of those sequences were non-productive.

The library was built by means of the immunoSEQ multiplex PCR assay. For the multiplex PCR, a mixture combining 60 forward primers for TCR Vbeta segments and 13 reverse primers for TCR Jbeta segments was used. Amplification of the CDR3 region of rearranged TCR beta genes was performed with a multiplex PCR assay on genomic DNA. The Illumina HiSeq System was used to sequence the amplified TCR beta libraries as 87-base-pair reads. In the original analysis: Across the roughly 670 repertoires, a later analysis counted roughly 84 million unique TCR beta chains, roughly 11 million of which were shared by at least two donors. Raw reads were error-corrected and collapsed into unique sequences with a nearest-neighbor algorithm that merged closely related sequences to remove PCR and sequencing errors. CDR3 sequences were aligned to IMGT reference sequences to assign V, D and J gene segments. For a sequence to be retained, a match of at least six nucleotides to both a V gene segment and a J gene segment was required. Rearrangements were called productive when the CDR3 lacked stop codons and stayed in frame with V and J; all others were non-productive. Following IMGT convention, CDR3 was defined as the stretch from the second conserved V-encoded cysteine to the conserved J-encoded phenylalanine. In an earlier analysis of around 640 of the donors, sequences lacking an unambiguous match to a single V gene segment were excluded. An earlier analysis of under 750 of the donors called V segments functional above 56.7% productive rearrangements and segregating when the between-donor standard deviation exceeded 5%. To diagnose cytomegalovirus status from the catalog of TCR beta chain sequences, a statistical classification framework was built. V and J gene assignment, in a later analysis, came from comparing TCR nucleotide sequences with IMGT/GENE-DB human TR gene sequences. The TCRdist pipeline was used in a later analysis to assign CDR3 sequences and most-parsimonious VDJ recombination scenarios. In a later analysis, every TCR beta chain was defined by the combination of its CDR3 amino acid sequence and its V-gene family, and reads without a unique V-gene family were dropped. As a way to deal with suspected cross-contamination and a sequencing artifact, a later analysis dropped 450 to 600 nucleotide sequences that were highly shared and had low generation probability. In a later analysis, a clonal expansion index was calculated for each public chain from normalized within-repertoire ranks of inferred template counts. In a later analysis, generation probabilities were computed using a VDJ recombination model fitted to out-of-frame rearrangements, and the results were checked against IGoR. In a later analysis, hypergeometric tests were used to score TCR-TCR, TCR-HLA and TCR-CMV co-occurrence, with a repertoire-size bias correction applied to TCR pairs. A later analysis estimated false discovery rates by permuting HLA or CMV assignments 20 times. A later analysis grouped co-occurring TCRs with DBSCAN, adding TCRdist sequence similarity when clustering within HLA-allele-positive subsets. For co-occurrence clustering, repertoires with fewer than 30,000 or more than 120,000 public chains were excluded, along with about five repertoires with anomalous nucleotide sharing. TCRdb carries this immuneACCESS record with in-frame sequences only. Its versions omit some clonotypes, under half of them owing to an unresolved V gene in the studies checked, with the rest unexplained. D and trimming were read from the DNA, whereas the V and J calls and clone size are those reported in that table. This sample has about 160,000 clones in its table, and approximately 80% of those were observed once. The ten most abundant clones make up about 2.6% of the sample.

Beyond this particular receptor, the publication reports: Strong co-occurrence of HLA alleles, especially DR and DQ, made assigning TCR associations to individual alleles difficult. Across donors, most TCR sequences were observed very rarely, whereas some public TCRs were present in many individuals. In vitro tests confirmed that a few of the cytomegalovirus-associated TCR beta chains recognize cytomegalovirus antigens. The authors suggested that the approach could potentially be extended to other disease states and immunological phenotypes. Presence/absence analyses assumed roughly uniform sequencing depth across donors, an assumption that may not hold. Correlated functional status among segregating V segments might be attributable to linkage disequilibrium, but an unknown experimental factor could not be ruled out. Some IMGT-functional V segments, including TRBV6-2 and TRBV6-3, could not be told apart with the 87-base-pair reads, so those segments were excluded. In a later analysis, TCR association rates were found to vary across HLA loci, with the most associated TCRs seen for DRB1 alleles and the fewest for HLA-C alleles. An earlier analysis of some 590 of the donors showed that most TCR beta V segments appeared in productive rearrangements either about 87% or about 30% of the time, which broadly matched IMGT annotations. The study gave a list of some 150 TCR beta chains associated with cytomegalovirus. Because some donors lacked HLA typing at each locus, the association tests relied only on the typed subset. In both the original and validation cohorts, the classifier was reported to diagnose cytomegalovirus status with high specificity and sensitivity. The earlier analysis of fewer than 750 of the donors excluded approximately 15 rarely observed V segments, including chromosome 9 orphons, because counts were too low. A later genetic analysis reported fewer N-insertions in productive TCRs among donors in an Asian-associated ancestry cluster than the approximately 700-donor mean. The only immune exposure information available for the cohort was CMV serostatus. V-gene and J-gene trimming of TCR beta chains was associated with a missense DCLRE1C variant in a later genetic analysis, and the association was replicated in an independent cohort. A further reported finding was that TCR beta sequences accurately predicted the HLA-A and HLA-B alleles for most subjects in the first cohort. A later analysis reported that several top co-occurrence clusters appeared linked to parvovirus B19, influenza, CMV and Epstein-Barr virus. The cohort was sequenced for TCR beta chains only, and without alpha or paired-chain data the features that could be detected were limited. Compared with equally common non-associated chains, HLA-associated TCR beta chains in a later analysis were more clonally expanded and had lower generation probabilities. According to a later analysis, most CMV-associated TCR beta chains appeared to be HLA-restricted, and the HLA associations seemed to be driven largely by CMV exposure. A group of highly shared sequence variants was considered likely to be a technical artifact of the sequencing pipeline. At a false discovery rate of 0.05, a later analysis linked roughly 17,000 TCR beta sequences to specific HLA alleles.

This clonotype was obtained from a woman in her forties in good health and CMV-seropositive. The specimen was PBMCs. Recombination connected TRBV6-6 to TRBJ1-5; 7 central nucleotides agree with TRBD1. The sequenced DNA is TGTGCCAGCACAGAAACAGGGGAAAGTCAGCCCCAGCATTTT. Translated, this is CASTETGESQPQHF.